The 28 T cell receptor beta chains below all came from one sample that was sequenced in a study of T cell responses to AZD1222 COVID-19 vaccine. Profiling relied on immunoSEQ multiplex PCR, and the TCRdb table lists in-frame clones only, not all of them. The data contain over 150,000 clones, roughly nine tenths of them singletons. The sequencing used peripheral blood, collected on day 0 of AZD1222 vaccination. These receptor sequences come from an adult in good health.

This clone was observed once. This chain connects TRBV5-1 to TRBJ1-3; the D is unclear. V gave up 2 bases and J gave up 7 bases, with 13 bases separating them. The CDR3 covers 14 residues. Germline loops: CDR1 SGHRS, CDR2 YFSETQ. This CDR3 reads CASSFEPLGNTIYF. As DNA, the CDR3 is TGCGCCAGCAGCTTTGAACCCCTCGGGAACACCATATATTTT. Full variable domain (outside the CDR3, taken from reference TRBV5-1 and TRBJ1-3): KAGVTQTPRYLIKTRGQQVTLSCSPISGHRSVSWYQQTPGQGLQFLFEYFSETQRNKGNFPGRFSGRQFSNSRSEMNVSTLELGDSALYLCASSFEPLGNTIYFGEGSWLTVV.

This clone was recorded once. The DNA for the CDR3 is TGTGCCATCAGATTAACAGGGTTAGAGACCCAGTACTTC. Its protein is CAIRLTGLETQYF. The chain recombines TRBV10-3 with TRBJ2-5; D might be TRBD1 (6 bases). Per the germline V gene, CDR1 is ENHRY and CDR2 is SYGVKD. The germline V and J ends were trimmed by 6 bases and 4 bases, with 12 bases remaining between them. The CDR3 covers 13 residues.

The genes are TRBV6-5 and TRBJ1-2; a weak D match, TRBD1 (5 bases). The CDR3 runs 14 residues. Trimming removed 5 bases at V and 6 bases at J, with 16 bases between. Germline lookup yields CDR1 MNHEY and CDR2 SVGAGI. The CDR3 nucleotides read TGTGCCAGCAGTCCCCTGGACACCGGTCATGGCTACACCTTC. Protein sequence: CASSPLDTGHGYTF.

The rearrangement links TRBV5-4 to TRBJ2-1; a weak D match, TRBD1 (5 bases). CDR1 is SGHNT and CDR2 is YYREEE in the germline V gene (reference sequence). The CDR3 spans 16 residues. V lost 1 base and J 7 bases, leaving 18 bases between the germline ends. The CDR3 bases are TGTGCCAGCAGCTTGCCGTGGGGCGCAGAAGTGAATGAGCAGTTCTTC. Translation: CASSLPWGAEVNEQFF.

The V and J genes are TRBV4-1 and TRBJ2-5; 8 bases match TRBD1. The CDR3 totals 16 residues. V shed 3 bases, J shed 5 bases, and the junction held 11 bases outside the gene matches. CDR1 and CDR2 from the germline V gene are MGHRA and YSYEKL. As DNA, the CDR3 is TGCGCCAGCAGCCAGAGGACAGGGAGGAAAGGGGAGACCCAGTACTTC. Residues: CASSQRTGRKGETQYF.

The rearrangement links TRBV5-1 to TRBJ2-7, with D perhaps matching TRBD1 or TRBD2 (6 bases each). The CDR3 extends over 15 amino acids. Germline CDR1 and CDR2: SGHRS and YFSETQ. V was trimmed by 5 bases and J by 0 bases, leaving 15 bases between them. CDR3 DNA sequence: TGCGCCAGCAGATACCAAGGGGGGACCTCCTACGAGCAGTACTTC. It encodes CASRYQGGTSYEQYF.

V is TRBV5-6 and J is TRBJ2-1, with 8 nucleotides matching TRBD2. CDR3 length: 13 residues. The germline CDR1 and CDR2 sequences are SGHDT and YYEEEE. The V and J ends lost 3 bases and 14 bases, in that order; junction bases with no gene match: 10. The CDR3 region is CASSYSGVMGEFF. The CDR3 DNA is TGTGCCAGCAGCTATAGCGGGGTTATGGGGGAGTTCTTC.

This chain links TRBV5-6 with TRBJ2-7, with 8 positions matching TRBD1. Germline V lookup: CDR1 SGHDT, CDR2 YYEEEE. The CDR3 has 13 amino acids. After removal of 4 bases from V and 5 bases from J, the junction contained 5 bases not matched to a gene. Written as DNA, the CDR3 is TGTGCCAGCAGCCGAGACAGGGGCCACGAGCAGTACTTC. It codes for CASSRDRGHEQYF. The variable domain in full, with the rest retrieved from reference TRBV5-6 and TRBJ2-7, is DAGVTQSPTHLIKTRGQQVTLRCSPKSGHDTVSWYQQALGQGPQFIFQYYEEEERQRGNFPDRFSGHQFPNYSSELNVNALLLGDSALYLCASSRDRGHEQYFGPGTRLTVT.

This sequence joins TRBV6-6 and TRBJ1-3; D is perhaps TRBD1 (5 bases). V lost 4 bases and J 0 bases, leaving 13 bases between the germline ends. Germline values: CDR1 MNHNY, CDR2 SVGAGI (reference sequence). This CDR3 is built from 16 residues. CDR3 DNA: TGTGCCAGCAGTTTCGAGACAGATTTCTCTGGAAACACCATATATTTT. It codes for CASSFETDFSGNTIYF.

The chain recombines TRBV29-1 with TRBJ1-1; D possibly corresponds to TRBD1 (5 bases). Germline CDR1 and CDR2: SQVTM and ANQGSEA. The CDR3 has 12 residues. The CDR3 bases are TGCACCTCGGGGACCGCGAACACTGAAGCTTTCTTT. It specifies CTSGTANTEAFF.

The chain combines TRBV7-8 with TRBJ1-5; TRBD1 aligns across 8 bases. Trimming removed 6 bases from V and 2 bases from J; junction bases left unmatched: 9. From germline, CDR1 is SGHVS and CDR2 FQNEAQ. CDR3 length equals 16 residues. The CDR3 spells CASSRYRGAGNQPQHF. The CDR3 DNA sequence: TGTGCCAGCAGTCGCTACAGGGGGGCTGGCAATCAGCCCCAGCATTTT.

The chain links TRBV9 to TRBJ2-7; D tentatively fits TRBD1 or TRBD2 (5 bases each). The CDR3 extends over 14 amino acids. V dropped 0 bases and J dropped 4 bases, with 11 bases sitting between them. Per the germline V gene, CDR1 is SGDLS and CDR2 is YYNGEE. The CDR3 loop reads CASSVAGASYEQYF. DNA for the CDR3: TGTGCCAGCAGCGTAGCCGGGGCGTCTTACGAGCAGTACTTC. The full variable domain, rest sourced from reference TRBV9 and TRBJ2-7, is DSGVTQTPKHLITATGQRVTLRCSPRSGDLSVYWYQQSLDQGLQFLIQYYNGEERAKGNILERFSAQQFPDLHSELNLSSLELGDSALYFCASSVAGASYEQYFGPGTRLTVT.

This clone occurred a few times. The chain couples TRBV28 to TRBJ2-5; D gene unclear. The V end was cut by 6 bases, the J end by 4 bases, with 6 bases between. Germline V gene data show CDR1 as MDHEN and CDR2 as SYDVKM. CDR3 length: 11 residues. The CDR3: CASRSSETQYF. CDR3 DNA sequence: TGTGCCAGCAGATCTTCAGAGACCCAGTACTTC.

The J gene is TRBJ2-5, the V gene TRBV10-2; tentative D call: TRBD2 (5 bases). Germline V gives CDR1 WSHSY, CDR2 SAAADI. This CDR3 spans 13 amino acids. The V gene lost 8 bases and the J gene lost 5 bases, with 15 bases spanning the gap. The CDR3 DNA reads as TGCGCCAGCGCCCGTACGGGGTTGGAGACCCAGTACTTC. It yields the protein CASARTGLETQYF.

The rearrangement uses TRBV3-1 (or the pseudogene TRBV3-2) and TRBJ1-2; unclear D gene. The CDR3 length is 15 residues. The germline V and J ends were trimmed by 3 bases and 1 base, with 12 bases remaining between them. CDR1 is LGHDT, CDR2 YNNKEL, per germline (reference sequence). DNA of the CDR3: TGTGCCAGCAGCCAGGCCCGACACTTTAACTATGGCTACACCTTC. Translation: CASSQARHFNYGYTF.

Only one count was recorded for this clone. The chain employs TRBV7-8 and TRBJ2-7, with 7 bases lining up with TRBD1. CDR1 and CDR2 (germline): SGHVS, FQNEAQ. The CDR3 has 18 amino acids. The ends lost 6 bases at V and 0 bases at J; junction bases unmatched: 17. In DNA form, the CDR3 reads TGTGCCAGCAGGGAAGGGGGCGTCGCTATCCCGTTCTCCTACGAGCAGTACTTC. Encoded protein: CASREGGVAIPFSYEQYF.

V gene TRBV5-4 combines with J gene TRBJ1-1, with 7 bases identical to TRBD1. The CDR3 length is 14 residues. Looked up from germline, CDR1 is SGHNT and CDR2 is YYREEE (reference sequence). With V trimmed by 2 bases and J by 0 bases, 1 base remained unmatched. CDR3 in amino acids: CASSLGGLNTEAFF. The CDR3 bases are TGTGCCAGCAGCTTAGGGGGCCTGAACACTGAAGCTTTCTTT.

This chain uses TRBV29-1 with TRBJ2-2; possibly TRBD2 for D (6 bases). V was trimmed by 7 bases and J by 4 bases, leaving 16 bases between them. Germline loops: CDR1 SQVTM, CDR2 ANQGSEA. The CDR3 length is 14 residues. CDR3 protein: CSGLFLGGTGELFF. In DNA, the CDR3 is TGCAGCGGCCTTTTCCTCGGGGGCACCGGGGAGCTGTTTTTT.

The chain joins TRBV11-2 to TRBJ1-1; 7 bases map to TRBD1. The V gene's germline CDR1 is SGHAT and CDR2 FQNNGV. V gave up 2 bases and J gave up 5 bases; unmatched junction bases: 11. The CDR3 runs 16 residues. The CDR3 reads CASSLIGVQGVTEAFF. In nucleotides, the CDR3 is TGTGCCAGCAGCTTAATTGGGGTCCAGGGGGTTACTGAAGCTTTCTTT.

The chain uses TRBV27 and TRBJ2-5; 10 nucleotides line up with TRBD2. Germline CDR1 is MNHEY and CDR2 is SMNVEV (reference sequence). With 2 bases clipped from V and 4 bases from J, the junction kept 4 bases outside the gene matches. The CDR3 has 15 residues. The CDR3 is CASSLSSGGLETQYF. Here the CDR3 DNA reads TGTGCCAGCAGTTTAAGTAGCGGGGGGTTAGAGACCCAGTACTTC.

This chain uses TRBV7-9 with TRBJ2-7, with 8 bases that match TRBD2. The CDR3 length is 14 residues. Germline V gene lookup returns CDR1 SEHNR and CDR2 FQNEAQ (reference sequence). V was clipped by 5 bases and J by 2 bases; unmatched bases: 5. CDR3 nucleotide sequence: TGTGCCAGCAGCCCTGGCGGGGGGACCTACGAGCAGTACTTC. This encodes CASSPGGGTYEQYF. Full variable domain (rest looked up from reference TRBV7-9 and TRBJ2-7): DTGVSQNPRHKITKRGQNVTFRCDPISEHNRLYWYRQTLGQGPEFLTYFQNEAQLEKSRLLSDRFSAERPKGSFSTLEIQRTEQGDSAMYLCASSPGGGTYEQYFGPGTRLTVT.

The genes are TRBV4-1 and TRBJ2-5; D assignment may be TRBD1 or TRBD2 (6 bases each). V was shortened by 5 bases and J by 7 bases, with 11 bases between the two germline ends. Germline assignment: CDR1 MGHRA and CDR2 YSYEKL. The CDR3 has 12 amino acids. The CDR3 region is CASSFEGGTQYF. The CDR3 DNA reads TGCGCCAGCAGCTTTGAGGGGGGGACCCAGTACTTC.

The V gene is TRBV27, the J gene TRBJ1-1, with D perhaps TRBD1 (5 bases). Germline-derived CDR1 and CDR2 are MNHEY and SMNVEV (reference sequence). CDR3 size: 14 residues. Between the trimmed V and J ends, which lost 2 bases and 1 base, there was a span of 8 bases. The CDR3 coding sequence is TGTGCCAGCAGTTTACGGCAGGGGAACACTGAAGCTTTCTTT. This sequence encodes CASSLRQGNTEAFF.

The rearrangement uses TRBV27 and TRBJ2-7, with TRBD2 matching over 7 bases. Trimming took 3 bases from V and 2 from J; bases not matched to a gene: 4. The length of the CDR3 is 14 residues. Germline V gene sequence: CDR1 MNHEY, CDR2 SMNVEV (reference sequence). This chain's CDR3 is CASSLVAGAYEQYF. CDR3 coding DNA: TGTGCCAGCAGTTTGGTCGCGGGGGCCTACGAGCAGTACTTC.

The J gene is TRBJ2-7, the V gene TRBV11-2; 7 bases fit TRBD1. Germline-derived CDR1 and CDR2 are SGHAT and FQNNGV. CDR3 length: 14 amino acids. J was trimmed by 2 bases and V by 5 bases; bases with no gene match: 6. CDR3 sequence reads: CASSPSQGPYEQYV. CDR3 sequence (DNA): TGTGCCAGCAGCCCGTCACAGGGGCCCTACGAGCAGTACGTC.

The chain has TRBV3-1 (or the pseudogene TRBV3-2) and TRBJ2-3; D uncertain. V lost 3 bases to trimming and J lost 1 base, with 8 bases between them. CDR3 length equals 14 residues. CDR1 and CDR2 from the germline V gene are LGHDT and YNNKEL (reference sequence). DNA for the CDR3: TGTGCCAGCAGCCACGCCGCGGGCACAGATACGCAGTATTTT. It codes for CASSHAAGTDTQYF.

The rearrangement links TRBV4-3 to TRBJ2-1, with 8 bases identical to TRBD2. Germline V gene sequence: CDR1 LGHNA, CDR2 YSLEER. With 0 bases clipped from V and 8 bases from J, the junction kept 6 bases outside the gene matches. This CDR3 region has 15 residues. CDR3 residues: CASSQDMRGAYEQFF. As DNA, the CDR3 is TGCGCCAGCAGCCAAGATATGCGGGGGGCCTATGAGCAGTTCTTC.

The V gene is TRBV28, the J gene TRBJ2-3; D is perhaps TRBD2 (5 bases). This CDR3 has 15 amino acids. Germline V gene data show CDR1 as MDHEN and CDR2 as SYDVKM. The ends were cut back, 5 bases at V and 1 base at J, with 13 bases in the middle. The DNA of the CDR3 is TGTGCCAGCAGTGTTTGGAGTAGCGGCACAGATACGCAGTATTTT. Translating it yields CASSVWSSGTDTQYF.